This is a list of T cell receptor beta chains from one sample in a study of CD4+ T cells in melanoma. Assay: immunoSEQ multiplex PCR; the TCRdb copy retains only in-frame clones and omits some. The sample records around 110,000 clones, 92% being singletons. Sequencing was done on a sample of peripheral blood. Receptor source: a human donor with melanoma. The CDR3 runs from the conserved cysteine through the conserved F or W. D genes are given only for firm matches. Clone sizes are given selectively: once, few, many, or a class where the clone is expanded.

clone_size,v_call,d_call,j_call,cdr3_nt,cdr3_aa
once,TRBV28,.,TRBJ2-1,TGTGCCAGCAGTTTCGGAGGTAGCTCCTACAATGAGCAGTTCTTC,CASSFGGSSYNEQFF
once,TRBV7-2,.,TRBJ2-7,TGTGCCAGCAGCTCCCAACCCAGTCTGGGAGAGCAGTACTTC,CASSSQPSLGEQYF
.,TRBV7-3,TRBD1,TRBJ2-1,TGTGCCAGCAGCTTAACCCCCGGACAGGGCTACAATGAGCAGTTCTTC,CASSLTPGQGYNEQFF
.,TRBV5-1,.,TRBJ2-7,TGCGCCAGCAGCCCCCAGGGTACCTACGAGCAGTACTTC,CASSPQGTYEQYF
.,TRBV5-1,TRBD2,TRBJ2-3,TGCGCCAGCAGCTTGGATGGGCTAGCGGGTACAGATACGCAGTATTTT,CASSLDGLAGTDTQYF
.,TRBV29-1,TRBD1,TRBJ1-5,TGCAGCGTTGAGGAGGGGGCAGGTCAGCCCCAGCATTTT,CSVEEGAGQPQHF
.,TRBV5-1,.,TRBJ1-4,TGCGCCAGCAGTCGTCGGGGACGGGATGAAAAACTGTTTTTT,CASSRRGRDEKLFF
.,TRBV7-8,.,TRBJ1-1,TGTGCCAGCAGCTTAGTTCAGGGAACATACGCTGAAGCTTTCTTT,CASSLVQGTYAEAFF
.,TRBV7-9,.,TRBJ1-4,TGTGCCAGCAGCTCTGAAACAACTAATGAAAAACTGTTTTTT,CASSSETTNEKLFF
.,TRBV28,.,TRBJ1-1,TGTGCCAGCAGTTTATACCCGAACACTGAAGCTTTCTTT,CASSLYPNTEAFF
.,TRBV4-2,.,TRBJ1-5,TGTGCCAGCAGCCAAGAATTCAGTACAGGGTCCCGTTGTACCGACAATCAGCCCCAGCATTTT,CASSQEFSTGSRCTDNQPQHF
.,TRBV4-3,.,TRBJ1-6,TGCGCCAGCAGCCAAGATGGGGGAAATTCACCCCTCCACTTT,CASSQDGGNSPLHF
.,TRBV7-3,.,TRBJ2-3,TGTGCCAGCAGCCCCGGGGTTGGCAGCAGGAATACGCAGTATTTT,CASSPGVGSRNTQYF
.,TRBV5-5,TRBD1,TRBJ1-5,TGTGCCAGCAGCTCATACACAGGGGGGCAGCCCCAGCATTTT,CASSSYTGGQPQHF
.,TRBV14,.,TRBJ2-7,TGTGCCAGCAGCCAGGGGGGCCCCTACGAGCAGTACTTC,CASSQGGPYEQYF
.,TRBV29-1,.,TRBJ2-3,TGCAGCGTTGGAGTTAGCTCCATCAACGGAGATACGCAGTATTTT,CSVGVSSINGDTQYF
.,TRBV29-1,.,TRBJ2-1,TGCAGCGTTGAAGTTGGCGGATACAATGAGCAGTTCTTC,CSVEVGGYNEQFF
once,TRBV15,TRBD1,TRBJ2-5,TGTGCCACCAGTCTCGACAGGGGAGAGACCCAGTACTTC,CATSLDRGETQYF
.,TRBV11-2,.,TRBJ1-5,TGTGCCAGCAGCTTAGGGCAGAATAGCAATCAGCCCCAGCATTTT,CASSLGQNSNQPQHF
.,TRBV27,.,TRBJ2-7,TGTGCCAGCAGCAACGACTTTGCCTACGAGCAGTACTTC,CASSNDFAYEQYF
.,TRBV18,TRBD1,TRBJ2-1,TGTGCCAGCTCACCGGGACAGGGAATCAATGAGCAGTTCTTC,CASSPGQGINEQFF
.,TRBV7-9,.,TRBJ2-5,TGTGCCAGCAGCGCCGTTGTGGAAGAGACCCAGTACTTC,CASSAVVEETQYF
.,TRBV5-4,TRBD1,TRBJ2-7,TGTGCCAGCAGCTCGGACAGGGGCTACCACGAGCAGTACTTC,CASSSDRGYHEQYF
once,TRBV19,.,TRBJ2-3,TGTGCCAGTAATAAGGGAACCCCTAGCACAGATACGCAGTATTTT,CASNKGTPSTDTQYF
.,TRBV7-3,TRBD1,TRBJ2-2,TGTGCCAGCAGCCTTAAGACAGGGTCGCGTACCGGGGAGCTGTTTTTT,CASSLKTGSRTGELFF
.,TRBV2,TRBD2,TRBJ2-5,TGTGCCAGCAGGAAATTAGCGGGAATGGTGGAGACCCAGTACTTC,CASRKLAGMVETQYF
.,TRBV25-1,TRBD2,TRBJ2-6,TGTGCCAGCAGTGGCTACGGGGGGGAAGGGGCCAACGTCCTGACTTTC,CASSGYGGEGANVLTF
.,TRBV2,.,TRBJ2-2,TGTGCCAGCAGGACTACCGGGGAGCTGTTTTTT,CASRTTGELFF
.,TRBV5-1,.,TRBJ2-1,TGCGCCAGCAGCTTCTCACAGGGATATGAGCAGTTCTTC,CASSFSQGYEQFF
.,TRBV2,.,TRBJ1-1,TGTGCCAGCATTAATAGGTGGTCAAACACTGAAGCTTTCTTT,CASINRWSNTEAFF
.,TRBV15,.,TRBJ1-2,TGTGCCACCAGCAGAGATCTTGGTGGCTACACCTTC,CATSRDLGGYTF